The 22 T cell receptor beta chains below were found in one sample sequenced in a study of T cell changes during pregnancy in multiple sclerosis. Data came from immunoSEQ multiplex PCR; TCRdb stores just in-frame clones and leaves some out. Among some 100,000 clones listed, about 94% were seen once. The sample here was peripheral blood, taken before pregnancy. The source is a female donor with multiple sclerosis, enrolled in a pregnancy study.

The rearrangement uses TRBV6-4 and TRBJ1-1; 7 bases map to TRBD1. Germline-derived CDR1 and CDR2 are MRHNA and SNTAGT. The trim removed 9 bases at V and 5 bases at J, leaving 3 bases unmatched. The CDR3 extends over 11 amino acids. For the CDR3, the DNA is TGTGCCAGTCAACAGGGGACTGAAGCTTTCTTT. As protein: CASQQGTEAFF.

The genes are TRBV29-1 and TRBJ2-1; perhaps TRBD2 as D (6 bases). V lost 4 bases to trimming and J lost 11 bases, with 15 bases between them. This CDR3 comprises 12 residues. CDR1 SQVTM and CDR2 ANQGSEA come from the germline V gene. CDR3 DNA: TGCAGCGTTGTTTCCGGGAGCACCCAGCAGTTCTTC. Encoded protein: CSVVSGSTQQFF.

The rearrangement uses TRBV19 and TRBJ2-7; 9 bases agree with TRBD1. There are 14 residues in the CDR3. Germline V gene lookup returns CDR1 LNHDA and CDR2 SQIVND (reference sequence). The trim removed 5 bases at V and 3 bases at J, leaving 5 bases unmatched. The chain's CDR3 is CASSAGQGNYEQYF. DNA of the CDR3: TGTGCCAGTAGTGCCGGACAGGGGAACTACGAGCAGTACTTC.

A single count supports this clone. V is TRBV5-1 and J is TRBJ2-1, with 7 bases identical to TRBD1. Germline lookup yields CDR1 SGHRS and CDR2 YFSETQ. J was trimmed by 9 bases and V by 4 bases; bases with no gene match: 16. This CDR3 is 16 amino acids long. In nucleotides, the CDR3 is TGCGCCAGCAGCATACAGGGGAGCACCTCTACGGGTGAGCAGTTCTTC. Translating gives CASSIQGSTSTGEQFF.

V and J are TRBV27 and TRBJ2-2; possibly TRBD2 for D (5 bases). This CDR3 is 14 amino acids long. V was trimmed by 5 bases and J by 5 bases, leaving 12 bases between them. Germline assignment: CDR1 MNHEY and CDR2 SMNVEV (reference sequence). The CDR3 coding sequence is TGTGCCAGCAGTCAACGGCCGGGGACCGGGGAGCTGTTTTTT. Its translation: CASSQRPGTGELFF.

The chain combines TRBV6-5 with TRBJ1-1; possible D gene TRBD1, 5 bases. CDR3 size: 13 residues. CDR1 is MNHEY, CDR2 SVGAGI, per germline. V was pared by 2 bases and J by 6 bases, with 10 bases between. CDR3 region: CASSYQGGAEAFF. Here the CDR3 DNA reads TGTGCCAGCAGTTACCAAGGAGGGGCTGAAGCTTTCTTT.

The chain is built from TRBV19 and TRBJ2-7, with D possibly TRBD1 on 6 matching bases. Germline V gene sequence: CDR1 LNHDA, CDR2 SQIVND (reference sequence). Trimming shortened V by 4 bases and J by 1 base, and 11 bases separated the two germline ends. The CDR3 totals 14 residues. The CDR3 region is CASSSPGQSYEQYF. The CDR3 coding sequence is TGTGCCAGTAGTAGTCCGGGACAATCCTACGAGCAGTACTTC.

The V and J genes are TRBV29-1 and TRBJ2-3; 7 positions agree with TRBD1. The germline CDR1 and CDR2 sequences are SQVTM and ANQGSEA. The CDR3 contains 13 residues. V was clipped by 6 bases and J by 0 bases; unmatched bases: 3. CDR3 nucleotides: TGCAGCGTAATACAGGGGAGCACAGATACGCAGTATTTT. Amino acid sequence: CSVIQGSTDTQYF.

DNA for the CDR3: TGTGCCAGCAGTGAAAAGAGCCGGGTCGGCGTGAACACTGAAGCTTTCTTT. Amino acid sequence: CASSEKSRVGVNTEAFF. The gene calls are TRBV2 and TRBJ1-1; D remains ambiguous. The CDR3 runs 17 residues. V was cut by 2 bases and J by 0 bases, with 16 bases left in between. Germline V lookup: CDR1 SNHLY, CDR2 FYNNEI.

This clone appeared a single time. The genes are TRBV28 and TRBJ1-2; 10 bases align to TRBD1. V shed 6 bases, J shed 4 bases, and the junction held 2 bases outside the gene matches. Germline assignment: CDR1 MDHEN and CDR2 SYDVKM. This CDR3 has 13 residues. The CDR3 loop reads CASRTGGFYGYTF. CDR3 coding DNA: TGTGCCAGCAGGACAGGGGGCTTCTATGGCTACACCTTC.

This chain connects TRBV9 to TRBJ1-3, with 8 bases aligning to TRBD1. The V and J ends lost 0 bases and 4 bases, in that order; junction bases with no gene match: 9. CDR3 size: 17 residues. Germline V gives CDR1 SGDLS, CDR2 YYNGEE. CDR3 sequence (DNA): TGTGCCAGCAGCGTAGCTCAGGGGGCGCTTTACGGAAACACCATATATTTT. It translates to CASSVAQGALYGNTIYF. Supplemented by reference TRBV9 and TRBJ1-3, the full variable domain reads DSGVTQTPKHLITATGQRVTLRCSPRSGDLSVYWYQQSLDQGLQFLIQYYNGEERAKGNILERFSAQQFPDLHSELNLSSLELGDSALYFCASSVAQGALYGNTIYFGEGSWLTVV.

V and J are TRBV30 and TRBJ1-1; maybe TRBD1 (5 bases). This CDR3 has 13 amino acids. V shed 2 bases and J shed 2 bases, with 9 bases lying between them. Per germline, CDR1 GTSNPN and CDR2 SVGIG (reference sequence). CDR3 nucleotide sequence: TGTGCCTGGAGTAAGCAGGGTAACACTGAAGCTTTCTTT. Protein sequence: CAWSKQGNTEAFF.

The J gene is TRBJ1-2, the V gene TRBV4-3, with 7 positions matching TRBD1. From germline, CDR1 is LGHNA and CDR2 YSLEER. Trimming removed 4 bases from V and 7 bases from J; junction bases left unmatched: 9. This CDR3 spans 14 amino acids. CDR3 amino acids: CASSRHRGPVGYTF. CDR3 sequence (DNA): TGCGCCAGCAGCCGCCACAGGGGCCCAGTTGGCTACACCTTC.

V gene TRBV5-1 combines with J gene TRBJ2-7; 10 nucleotides match TRBD2. V dropped 4 bases and J dropped 0; count of bases not matched to a gene: 7. CDR1 is SGHRS and CDR2 is YFSETQ in the germline V gene. This CDR3 has 16 amino acids. CDR3 residues: CASSPELAGSSYEQYF. DNA of the CDR3: TGCGCCAGCAGCCCGGAACTAGCGGGAAGCTCCTACGAGCAGTACTTC.

This chain joins TRBV27 and TRBJ1-5, with D unclear. Germline values: CDR1 MNHEY, CDR2 SMNVEV (reference sequence). The CDR3 has 13 residues. The germline V and J ends were trimmed by 3 bases and 7 bases, with 10 bases remaining between them. The CDR3 region has the DNA TGTGCCAGCAGTTTCGGGGATCAGCAGCCCCAGCATTTT. This codes for CASSFGDQQPQHF.

This clone was seen a single time. V gene TRBV15 combines with J gene TRBJ2-7; a possible D gene is TRBD2 (5 bases). This CDR3 spans 17 amino acids. From germline, CDR1 is LNHNV and CDR2 YYDKDF (reference sequence). Trimming left V 3 bases short and J 0 bases short, with 18 bases between. The CDR3, as DNA: TGTGCCACCAGCAGCAGTGTCCGGACGGGGATCTCCTACGAGCAGTACTTC. Its protein is CATSSSVRTGISYEQYF.

The chain carries TRBV27 and TRBJ2-1; TRBD1 is a possible D gene (6 bases). CDR3 size: 12 residues. V lost 6 bases, J lost 10 bases, and 13 bases lay in between. CDR1 and CDR2 (germline): MNHEY, SMNVEV (reference sequence). CDR3 in amino acids: CASSPRGTEQFF. The CDR3 nucleotides are TGTGCCAGCAGCCCGAGGGGGACGGAGCAGTTCTTC.

The chain employs TRBV7-6 and TRBJ1-5; TRBD1 is a possible D gene (5 bases). Per germline, CDR1 SGHVS and CDR2 FNYEAQ. The germline V and J ends were trimmed by 1 base and 3 bases, with 7 bases remaining between them. The length of the CDR3 is 14 residues. The CDR3: CASSLGGPNQPQHF. CDR3 DNA: TGTGCCAGCAGCTTAGGGGGCCCCAATCAGCCCCAGCATTTT.

The chain carries TRBV5-1 and TRBJ2-1, with TRBD2 identical over 13 bases. Germline loops: CDR1 SGHRS, CDR2 YFSETQ. The CDR3 runs 14 residues. J lost 4 bases, V lost 5 bases, and 0 bases had no gene match. This CDR3 reads CASRGLAGYNEQFF. CDR3 coding DNA: TGCGCCAGCAGGGGACTAGCGGGATACAATGAGCAGTTCTTC.

CDR3 protein: CASSQLLPTYNEQFF. CDR3 bases: TGTGCCAGCAGCCAACTCCTGCCGACCTACAATGAGCAGTTCTTC. The rearrangement uses TRBV7-9 and TRBJ2-1; D is ambiguous. Germline lookup yields CDR1 SEHNR and CDR2 FQNEAQ (reference sequence). The CDR3 covers 15 residues. Trimming left V 5 bases short and J 2 bases short, with 13 bases between.

The chain employs TRBV19 and TRBJ1-4; 8 positions match TRBD1. Germline CDR1 reads LNHDA; CDR2 reads SQIVND (reference sequence). CDR3 length: 18 amino acids. V gave up 6 bases and J gave up 8 bases; unmatched junction bases: 20. CDR3 bases: TGTGCCAGTAGCCGACCGGGACAGGATCTTCTGAGGAAGGAAAAACTGTTTTTT. Protein sequence: CASSRPGQDLLRKEKLFF.

The chain recombines TRBV30 with TRBJ1-1; tentative D call: TRBD1 (6 bases). Germline CDR1 GTSNPN, CDR2 SVGIG (reference sequence). The CDR3 runs 12 residues. The V gene lost 7 bases and the J gene lost 5 bases, with 14 bases spanning the gap. The CDR3 reads CASTGGQTEAFF. The DNA of the CDR3 is TGTGCCTCCACCGGGGGGCAAACTGAAGCTTTCTTT.